This T cell receptor beta chain was sequenced during a study of shared clonotypes between healthy human individuals. Study overall: CD4 naive and memory got three plates each, CD8 naive two, CD8 memory one. Study-wide results and caveats: Researchers sampled only blood; tissue repertoires likely differ.

As for this clone: The antigen remains undetermined.

The CDR3 has 14 amino acids. J lost 3 bases, V lost 2 bases, and 0 bases had no gene match. Germline CDR1 and CDR2: SGHVS and FNYEAQ. In the authors' methods: Junction-only sequences without quality scores were provided by ImmunoSEQ, so filtering was different. The assay was immunoSEQ multiplex PCR, and TCRdb's table has in-frame clones only and misses some. Clone size and the V and J calls come from that table; the DNA yielded D and trimming. The sample contains more than 2 million clones, around 96% of which appear only once. Naivety among CD8 cells was defined by CD45RO negativity and positive CCR7 selection, thereby excluding terminally differentiated effector memory CD45RA+ cells.

Specimen: naive CD8+ T cells sorted from blood. This rearrangement joins TRBV7-6 to TRBJ2-2, with TRBD2 matching 7 bases. The source is a young man in good health. For the CDR3, the DNA is TGTGCCAGCAGCTTACGGGGGGACACCGGGGAGCTGTTTTTT. It translates to CASSLRGDTGELFF. Combining the CDR3 with reference TRBV7-6 and TRBJ2-2 gives the whole variable domain GAGVSQSPRYKVTKRGQDVALRCDPISGHVSLYWYRQALGQGPEFLTYFNYEAQQDKSGLPNDRFSAERPEGSISTLTIQRTEQRDSAMYRCASSLRGDTGELFFGEGSRLTVL.